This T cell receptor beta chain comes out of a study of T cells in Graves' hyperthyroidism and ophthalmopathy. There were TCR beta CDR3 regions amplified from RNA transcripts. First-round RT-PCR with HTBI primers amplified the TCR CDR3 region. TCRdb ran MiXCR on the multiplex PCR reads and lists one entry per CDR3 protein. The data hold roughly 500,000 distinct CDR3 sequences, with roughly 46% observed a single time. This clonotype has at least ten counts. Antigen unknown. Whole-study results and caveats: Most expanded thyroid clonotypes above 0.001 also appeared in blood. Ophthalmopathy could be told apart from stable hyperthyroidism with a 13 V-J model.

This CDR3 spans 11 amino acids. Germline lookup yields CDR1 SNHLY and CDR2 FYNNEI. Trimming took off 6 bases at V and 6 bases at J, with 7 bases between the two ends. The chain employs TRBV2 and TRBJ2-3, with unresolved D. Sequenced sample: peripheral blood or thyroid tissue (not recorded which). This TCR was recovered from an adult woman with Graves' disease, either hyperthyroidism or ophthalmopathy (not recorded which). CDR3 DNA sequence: TGTGCCAGCAGCTTAGGGGATACGCAGTATTTT. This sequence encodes CASSLGDTQYF.